The present TCR beta chain was sequenced within a study of regulatory T cells in long-lasting Graves disease. A few counts support this clonotype. Library construction for TCR beta used iRepertoire HTBI primers and Arm-PCR of CDR3 regions. MiXCR, run by TCRdb on the multiplex PCR reads, gives a single entry per CDR3 protein. The sample has 350,000 to 450,000 distinct CDR3 sequences; approximately 15% are singletons. As for time point: newly diagnosed GD, antithyroid drugs for less than 3 months. TCR sequences were obtained from RNA taken from PBMCs. CDR1 and CDR2 (germline): LNHNV, YYDKDF (reference sequence). V was clipped by 0 bases and J by 3 bases, with 3 bases between them. The CDR3 sequence is 12 residues long. These records were also assigned to another study, of T cells in Graves' hyperthyroidism and ophthalmopathy.

The source is a woman in her 40s with Graves disease. The genes are TRBV15 and TRBJ2-7; no firm D call. The sample was peripheral blood mononuclear cells (PBMCs), taken at new diagnosis, from a patient treated with antithyroid drugs. The CDR3 DNA follows: TGTGCCACCAGCAGAGATTACTACGAGCAGTACTTC. Its translation: CATSRDYYEQYF.